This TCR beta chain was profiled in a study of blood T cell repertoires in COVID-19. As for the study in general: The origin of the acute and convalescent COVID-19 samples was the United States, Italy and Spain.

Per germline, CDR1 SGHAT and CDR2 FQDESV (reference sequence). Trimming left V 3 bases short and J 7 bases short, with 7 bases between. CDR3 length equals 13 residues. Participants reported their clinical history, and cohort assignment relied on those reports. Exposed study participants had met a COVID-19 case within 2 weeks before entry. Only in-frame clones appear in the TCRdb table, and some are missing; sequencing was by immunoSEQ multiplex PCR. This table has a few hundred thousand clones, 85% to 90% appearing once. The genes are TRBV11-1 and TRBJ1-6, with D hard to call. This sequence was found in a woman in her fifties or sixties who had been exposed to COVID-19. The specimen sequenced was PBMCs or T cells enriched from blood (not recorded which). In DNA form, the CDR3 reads TGTGCCAGCAGCTTCAGTACAAATTCACCCCTCCACTTT. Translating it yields CASSFSTNSPLHF.